The T cell receptor (beta chain) under discussion was sequenced for a study of cytomegalovirus exposure and HLA in healthy donors. Study-wide background: In a later analysis, it was reported that the roughly 130 validation repertoires had been produced on the same platform as the 670 or so repertoires belonging to the first cohort. Study-wide results and limits: There were some public TCRs occurring in many donors, but most TCR sequences were rare. Investigators reported about 160 TCR beta chains as tied to cytomegalovirus.

CDR3 size: 9 residues. Concerning this clone: The antigen is unknown.

Here immunoSEQ multiplex PCR was the method, and the copy in TCRdb shows in-frame clones only, minus some. Here the sample spans over 45,000 clones, 85% to 95% being singletons. This receptor was taken from a woman aged 18-29 years in good health and CMV-seronegative. J is TRBJ2-6 and V is TRBV23-1; D ambiguous. TRBV23-1 is treated as an ORF (open reading frame) with a function not yet certain. Sequenced sample: PBMCs. In DNA form, the CDR3 reads TGCTCGGTGGCCAACGTCCTGACTTTC. As protein: CSVANVLTF.